Following are 29 T cell receptor beta chains from one sample sequenced in a study of T cell responses to AZD1222 COVID-19 vaccine. The assay was immunoSEQ multiplex PCR, and TCRdb's table has in-frame clones only and misses some. The repertoire holds approximately 150,000 clones, with about 92% as singletons. Here the sequenced sample was peripheral blood, taken on day 0 of AZD1222 vaccination. These receptor sequences come from an adult in good health.

This chain connects TRBV6-5 to TRBJ1-2; TRBD1 agrees at 7 bases. The CDR3 has 14 amino acids. J was trimmed by 5 bases and V by 5 bases; bases with no gene match: 8. Germline CDR1 and CDR2: MNHEY and SVGAGI. CDR3 loop: CASSTQQGTYGYTF. CDR3 bases: TGTGCCAGCAGTACACAACAGGGGACGTATGGCTACACCTTC.

This clone has just a few counts. The J gene is TRBJ1-6, the V gene TRBV19; TRBD1 might be the D (5 bases). The ends were cut back, 3 bases at V and 3 bases at J, with 12 bases in the middle. Germline values: CDR1 LNHDA, CDR2 SQIVND (reference sequence). The CDR3 totals 16 residues. CDR3: CASSISPTVYNSPLHF. DNA for the CDR3: TGTGCCAGTAGTATTTCTCCGACAGTCTATAATTCACCCCTCCACTTT.

The rearrangement uses TRBV14 and TRBJ2-7; 7 bases fit TRBD2. The CDR3 length is 18 residues. Germline-derived CDR1 and CDR2 are SGHDN and FVKESK. Unmatched junction bases numbered 19, after V lost 4 bases and J lost 4 bases. The CDR3: CASSPSSFGWQGGYEQYF. The CDR3 DNA reads TGTGCCAGCAGCCCATCCTCCTTCGGGTGGCAGGGAGGGTACGAGCAGTACTTC.

The chain employs TRBV7-5 and TRBJ2-7; TRBD1 is the table's D call, not checked against the DNA. TRBV7-5 is a known pseudogene. This CDR3 region has 14 residues. CDR3: CVRSAQAESYEQYF. CDR3 bases: TGTGTCAGAAGCGCCCAGGCCGAGTCCTACGAGCAGTACTTC.

This chain uses TRBV7-2 with TRBJ1-2; 7 nucleotides line up with TRBD1. This CDR3 comprises 15 residues. V lost 1 base to trimming and J lost 2 bases; unmatched junction nucleotides: 4. Germline V gives CDR1 SGHTA, CDR2 FQGNSA. CDR3 region: CASSLGGTANYGYTF. CDR3 in DNA: TGTGCCAGCAGCTTAGGAGGGACAGCCAACTATGGCTACACCTTC.

The chain employs TRBV30 and TRBJ2-5, with a weak D call TRBD2 (5 bases). Trimming removed 1 base from V and 1 base from J, with 7 bases in between. The CDR3 has 13 amino acids. The germline CDR1 and CDR2 sequences are GTSNPN and SVGIG (reference sequence). The CDR3 bases are TGTGCCTGGAGTGGTGCGGGCCAAGAGACCCAGTACTTC. Translating gives CAWSGAGQETQYF.

The rearrangement joins TRBV19 to TRBJ1-4; 9 nucleotides match TRBD1. CDR1 and CDR2 (germline): LNHDA, SQIVND (reference sequence). The CDR3 is 13 amino acids. The J segment lost 6 bases and the V segment lost 10 bases, leaving 6 bases of the junction unmatched. The CDR3 is CATEGQGHEKLFF. CDR3 DNA sequence: TGTGCCACCGAGGGACAGGGACATGAAAAACTGTTTTTT.

The chain uses TRBV5-1 and TRBJ2-1; 9 bases map to TRBD2. Germline CDR1 reads SGHRS; CDR2 reads YFSETQ. Germline trimming cut 2 bases from V and 0 bases from J; bases unmatched to any gene: 3. This CDR3 spans 16 amino acids. CDR3 nucleotides: TGCGCCAGCAGCTTCTATAGCGGGAGCTCCTACAATGAGCAGTTCTTC. Encoded protein: CASSFYSGSSYNEQFF.

This sequence joins TRBV4-1 and TRBJ1-1; TRBD1 is a possible D gene (5 bases). Trimming pared 1 base from V and 6 bases from J, leaving 15 bases between. There are 15 residues in the CDR3. CDR1 and CDR2 from the germline V gene are MGHRA and YSYEKL. The CDR3 sequence: CASSQVGTGLAEAFF. CDR3 coding DNA: TGCGCCAGCAGCCAAGTAGGTACAGGTTTGGCTGAAGCTTTCTTT.

The chain combines TRBV7-2 with TRBJ2-1, with D maybe TRBD2 (6 bases). With 7 bases removed from V and 3 bases from J, the gap between germline ends came to 16 bases. Per the germline V gene, CDR1 is SGHTA and CDR2 is FQGNSA. The CDR3 is 15 residues long. The CDR3 here is CASNSLAEYYNEQFF. CDR3 nucleotides: TGTGCCAGCAACTCTTTAGCGGAGTACTACAATGAGCAGTTCTTC.

CDR3 loop: CASRGVGTGELFF. The CDR3 bases are TGTGCCAGCAGGGGGGTGGGCACCGGGGAGCTGTTTTTT. The chain combines TRBV6-5 with TRBJ2-2; D might be TRBD1 or TRBD2, each matching 5 bases. The CDR3 totals 13 residues. Germline V lookup: CDR1 MNHEY, CDR2 SVGAGI. The V gene lost 6 bases and the J gene lost 4 bases, with 9 bases spanning the gap.

In this sample, this clone turned up a few times. J is TRBJ2-7 and V is TRBV6-2 or TRBV6-3; possibly TRBD2 for D (5 bases). In germline, CDR1 is MNHEY, CDR2 SVGEGT. Trimming stripped 0 bases from V and 1 base from J, with 7 bases between. This CDR3 has 14 residues. In DNA, the CDR3 is TGTGCCAGCAGTTACTCGGACTCTTCCTACGAGCAGTACTTC. It codes for CASSYSDSSYEQYF.

The genes are TRBV11-1 and TRBJ2-5; D possibly corresponds to TRBD2 (6 bases). Germline CDR1 is SGHAT and CDR2 is FQDESV (reference sequence). There are 14 residues in the CDR3. V lost 1 base and J lost 1, with 7 bases in between. CDR3 loop: CASSLGDFQETQYF. In DNA form, the CDR3 reads TGTGCCAGCAGCTTAGGGGACTTCCAAGAGACCCAGTACTTC.

A single count supports this clone. The gene calls are TRBV4-3 and TRBJ2-1, with no clear D. Germline values: CDR1 LGHNA, CDR2 YSLEER. The CDR3 is 13 amino acids. V lost 0 bases, J lost 9 bases, and 9 bases lay in between. CDR3 residues: CASSQDEGGEQFF. DNA for the CDR3: TGCGCCAGCAGCCAAGATGAAGGCGGTGAGCAGTTCTTC.

This chain connects TRBV9 to TRBJ1-5; 8 bases map to TRBD1. Losses at the gene ends were 2 bases for V and 5 bases for J; bases not matched to a gene: 6. The germline CDR1 and CDR2 sequences are SGDLS and YYNGEE. This CDR3 has 15 amino acids. The CDR3 DNA follows: TGTGCCAGCAGCGTCGGACAGGGACTGGATCAGCCCCAGCATTTT. This encodes CASSVGQGLDQPQHF. Full variable domain (rest looked up from reference TRBV9 and TRBJ1-5): DSGVTQTPKHLITATGQRVTLRCSPRSGDLSVYWYQQSLDQGLQFLIQYYNGEERAKGNILERFSAQQFPDLHSELNLSSLELGDSALYFCASSVGQGLDQPQHFGDGTRLSIL.

The V and J genes are TRBV5-1 and TRBJ2-7; 9 positions match TRBD2. This CDR3 has 16 residues. V lost 0 bases and J lost 3; bases outside the gene matches: 7. CDR1 SGHRS and CDR2 YFSETQ come from the germline V gene. CDR3 bases: TGCGCCAGCAGCTTGGTTCTCGGCGGGAGGGGCTACGAGCAGTACTTC. Translation: CASSLVLGGRGYEQYF. The full variable domain, rest sourced from reference TRBV5-1 and TRBJ2-7, is KAGVTQTPRYLIKTRGQQVTLSCSPISGHRSVSWYQQTPGQGLQFLFEYFSETQRNKGNFPGRFSGRQFSNSRSEMNVSTLELGDSALYLCASSLVLGGRGYEQYFGPGTRLTVT.

The chain carries TRBV27 and TRBJ2-7; D is undetermined. This CDR3 is 13 amino acids long. V lost 6 bases and J 3 bases, leaving 12 bases between the germline ends. Germline assignment: CDR1 MNHEY and CDR2 SMNVEV (reference sequence). CDR3 nucleotides: TGTGCCAGCAGCCCTGGATTGGGCTACGAGCAGTACTTC. Its protein product is CASSPGLGYEQYF.

In the case of this clone: One end of the junction fails to match germline, which may point to a read error. The chain joins TRBV28 to TRBJ2-7; 14 bases map to TRBD2. The germline V gene encodes CDR1 MDHEN and CDR2 SYDVKM. CDR3 length equals 13 residues. The CDR3 loop reads CASSLTTSGRADF. DNA for the CDR3: TGTGCCAGCAGTTTAACGACTAGCGGGAGGGCGGACTTC. Using reference TRBV28 and TRBJ2-7 for the parts outside the CDR3, the full variable domain is DVKVTQSSRYLVKRTGEKVFLECVQDMDHENMFWYRQDPGLGLRLIYFSYDVKMKEKGDIPEGYSVSREKKERFSLILESASTNQTSMYLCASSLTTSGRADFGPGTRLTVT.

The CDR3 bases are TGTGCCAGTAAGGCCCCTTGGGCGAGCACTGAAGCTTTCTTT. It translates to CASKAPWASTEAFF. This chain joins TRBV19 and TRBJ1-1; D call uncertain. With 7 bases removed from V and 4 bases from J, the gap between germline ends came to 16 bases. The CDR3 consists of 14 residues. From germline, CDR1 is LNHDA and CDR2 SQIVND (reference sequence).

J is TRBJ2-1 and V is TRBV12-5; no clear D. Per germline, CDR1 LGHNT and CDR2 FRNRAP. V lost 3 bases and J 3 bases, leaving 18 bases between the germline ends. The CDR3 is 17 residues long. For the CDR3, the DNA is TGTGCTAGTGGTTTTACCCAGCAGTCTAACCTCTACAATGAGCAGTTCTTC. This encodes CASGFTQQSNLYNEQFF.

CDR3 protein: CASSLGQGAAQPQHF. DNA for the CDR3: TGTGCCAGCAGCTTAGGGCAGGGGGCGGCTCAGCCCCAGCATTTT. This chain uses TRBV7-2 with TRBJ1-5; 8 bases line up with TRBD1. The CDR3 spans 15 residues. Looked up from germline, CDR1 is SGHTA and CDR2 is FQGNSA. J gave up 6 bases and V 1 base, and 5 bases lay outside the gene matches.

This chain connects TRBV29-1 to TRBJ2-2; D is tentatively TRBD1 or TRBD2 (5 bases each). V lost 5 bases, J lost 6 bases, and 10 bases lay in between. The CDR3 spans 12 residues. CDR1 and CDR2 (germline): SQVTM, ANQGSEA. For the CDR3, the DNA is TGCAGCGTTCCGGGGCCTGCCGGGGAGCTGTTTTTT. It encodes CSVPGPAGELFF.

CDR3 sequence: CASSLMRRDTEAFF. CDR3 DNA sequence: TGCGCCAGCAGCTTGATGAGACGTGACACTGAAGCTTTCTTT. The chain employs TRBV5-1 and TRBJ1-1; D call uncertain. Trimming pared 1 base from V and 3 bases from J, leaving 10 bases between. Germline CDR1 is SGHRS and CDR2 is YFSETQ. The CDR3 consists of 14 residues.

The chain joins TRBV6-5 to TRBJ2-7, with D possibly being TRBD2 (6 bases). Deletions cut 6 bases from V and 0 bases from J, with 15 bases between. This CDR3 has 15 amino acids. Per the germline V gene, CDR1 is MNHEY and CDR2 is SVGAGI. CDR3 region: CASRRASDTSYEQYF. The CDR3 coding sequence is TGTGCCAGCAGGCGGGCTAGCGACACCTCCTACGAGCAGTACTTC.

This chain joins TRBV7-2 and TRBJ2-7; D possibly uses TRBD1 or TRBD2 (5 bases each). The CDR3 has 13 residues. V was pared by 4 bases and J by 4 bases, with 11 bases between. Germline V gene data show CDR1 as SGHTA and CDR2 as FQGNSA. The DNA for the CDR3 is TGTGCCAGCAGCTCAGGGACCATGTACGAGCAGTACTTC. Protein: CASSSGTMYEQYF.

The sample holds a few counts of this clone. The V call is TRBV11-2, the J call TRBJ1-1, with D possibly TRBD1 on 5 matching bases. Trimming left V 2 bases short and J 7 bases short, with 14 bases between. Germline CDR1 SGHAT, CDR2 FQNNGV. The CDR3 runs to 14 residues. CDR3 protein: CASSLLWGSNEAFF. In DNA, the CDR3 is TGTGCCAGCAGCTTATTGTGGGGGAGTAATGAAGCTTTCTTT.

CDR3 protein: CASSLVHIQETQYF. In nucleotides, the CDR3 is TGTGCCAGCAGCTTAGTGCATATCCAAGAGACCCAGTACTTC. This rearrangement joins TRBV7-2 to TRBJ2-5; unclear D gene. Germline V lookup: CDR1 SGHTA, CDR2 FQGNSA. V lost 1 base and J lost 1, with 7 bases in between. This CDR3 region has 14 residues.

The gene calls are TRBV19 and TRBJ1-2; D gene ambiguous. Germline CDR1 reads LNHDA; CDR2 reads SQIVND (reference sequence). The CDR3 is 13 residues long. Trimming removed 6 bases at V and 8 bases at J, with 16 bases between. CDR3 nucleotides: TGTGCCAGTAGCGGTCCGGGAGTCGTCGGCTACACCTTC. This sequence encodes CASSGPGVVGYTF.

The chain is built from TRBV9 and TRBJ2-1; 10 nucleotides line up with TRBD2. The CDR3 contains 13 residues. V was clipped by 4 bases and J by 9 bases; unmatched bases: 4. CDR1 is SGDLS, CDR2 YYNGEE, per germline. CDR3 loop: CASSLTSGTEQFF. DNA for the CDR3: TGTGCCAGCAGCCTCACTAGCGGGACTGAGCAGTTCTTC.